A single sample is the source of the 32 T cell receptor beta chains below, sequenced in a study of Graves' ophthalmopathy and Graves' hyperthyroidism. Amplifying from RNA transcripts, the study obtained TCR beta CDR3 regions. RT-PCR was first run with HTBI primers, then multiplex PCR in a second round. MiXCR, applied by TCRdb to the multiplex PCR reads, yields one record per CDR3 protein. The table records roughly 400,000 distinct CDR3 sequences, around 20% of them present only once. Material for sequencing was peripheral blood. The origin of the receptors is a woman aged 18-30 years with Graves' ophthalmopathy.

The V and J genes are TRBV27 and TRBJ1-5; D gene unclear. V lost 3 bases to trimming and J lost 6 bases, with 9 bases between them. The CDR3 consists of 13 residues. Germline loops: CDR1 MNHEY, CDR2 SMNVEV (reference sequence). The CDR3 DNA reads as TGTGCCAGCAGTTTCGATCGGCGTCAGCCCCAGCATTTT. This codes for CASSFDRRQPQHF.

The chain links TRBV7-8 to TRBJ2-7, with 7 positions matching TRBD1. The CDR3 loop spans 14 amino acids. V shed 5 bases and J 3 bases; nucleotides not matched to a gene: 7. CDR1 is SGHVS and CDR2 is FQNEAQ in the germline V gene. CDR3 loop: CASSPRQGIYEQYF. The DNA of the CDR3 is TGTGCCAGCAGCCCTCGACAGGGCATCTACGAGCAGTACTTC.

In its sample, this clonotype was seen many times. The V gene is TRBV7-2, the J gene TRBJ1-2; D perhaps matches TRBD1 (6 bases). The CDR3 is 14 amino acids. The germline V gene has CDR1 SGHTA and CDR2 FQGNSA. V dropped 1 base and J dropped 4 bases, with 10 bases sitting between them. CDR3 in DNA: TGTGCCAGCAGCTTAGAGGGGGTGGGCTATGGCTACACCTTC. Amino acid sequence: CASSLEGVGYGYTF.

The J gene is TRBJ2-7, the V gene TRBV6-1; 9 nucleotides align to TRBD2. V lost 5 bases, J lost 9 bases, and 11 bases stayed unmatched. Germline lookup yields CDR1 MNHNS and CDR2 SASEGT. CDR3 length: 14 amino acids. CDR3 protein: CASSPGTSLLRQYF. The DNA of the CDR3 is TGTGCCAGCAGTCCCGGGACTAGCTTACTTAGGCAGTACTTC.

In this sample, this clonotype turned up many times. The chain has TRBV6-1 and TRBJ1-2; D gene ambiguous. Germline lookup yields CDR1 MNHNS and CDR2 SASEGT. Trimming shortened V by 1 base and J by 8 bases, and 11 bases separated the two germline ends. This CDR3 has 13 amino acids. CDR3 DNA: TGTGCCAGCAGTGAAGACCCCTTTGGCGGCTACACCTTC. It translates to CASSEDPFGGYTF.

The rearrangement links TRBV28 to TRBJ1-2; D uncertain. The germline V and J ends were trimmed by 4 bases and 6 bases, with 9 bases remaining between them. The CDR3 sequence is 12 residues long. Germline values: CDR1 MDHEN, CDR2 SYDVKM. The CDR3 loop is CASSSFSDGYTF. CDR3 bases: TGTGCCAGCAGTTCCTTTTCGGATGGCTACACCTTC.

This clonotype was seen only once. This rearrangement joins TRBV6-5 to TRBJ1-2; no reliable D call. The CDR3 extends over 15 amino acids. Trimming left V 0 bases short and J 4 bases short, with 12 bases between. Per the germline V gene, CDR1 is MNHEY and CDR2 is SVGAGI. The CDR3 region is CASSYSSGSRYGYTF. As DNA, the CDR3 is TGTGCCAGCAGTTACTCGTCGGGGTCGCGCTATGGCTACACCTTC.

This chain uses TRBV27 with TRBJ1-2, with TRBD1 matching over 9 bases. The CDR3 is 14 residues long. Germline values: CDR1 MNHEY, CDR2 SMNVEV (reference sequence). Trimming took 5 bases from V and 10 from J; bases not matched to a gene: 11. The CDR3 DNA follows: TGTGCCAGCAGTGCGGGGACAGGGATCCCAAACTACACCTTC. Its translation is CASSAGTGIPNYTF.

This clonotype was seen at least ten times. The chain recombines TRBV6-2 or TRBV6-3 with TRBJ1-1; no reliable D call. Germline V gene lookup returns CDR1 MNHEY and CDR2 SVGEGT. The V end lost 0 bases, the J end lost 6 bases, and 11 bases lay between the germline ends. CDR3 length: 14 amino acids. The CDR3 DNA reads TGTGCCAGCAGTTACTCGGTCCCGAGCGCTGAAGCTTTCTTT. Translated, it gives CASSYSVPSAEAFF.

V gene TRBV6-1 combines with J gene TRBJ2-7; 12 bases are shared with TRBD2. The V gene end was trimmed by 6 bases and the J gene end by 1 base; junction bases not matched to a gene: 10. This CDR3 has 17 residues. The germline CDR1 and CDR2 sequences are MNHNS and SASEGT. In DNA, the CDR3 is TGTGCCAGCAGGGAACGACTAGCGGGAGAGAGTTCCTACGAGCAGTACTTC. It translates to CASRERLAGESSYEQYF.

This clonotype has at least ten counts. The chain employs TRBV7-2 and TRBJ2-5, with a tentative D call TRBD1 (6 bases). V shed 4 bases and J shed 5 bases, with 20 bases lying between them. This CDR3 region has 16 residues. CDR1 and CDR2 (germline): SGHTA, FQGNSA. CDR3 bases: TGTGCCAGCAGCTCGGGCACAGGGTCAACAAGTGAGACCCAGTACTTC. It translates to CASSSGTGSTSETQYF. Full variable domain (rest looked up from reference TRBV7-2 and TRBJ2-5): GAGVSQSPSNKVTEKGKDVELRCDPISGHTALYWYRQSLGQGLEFLIYFQGNSAPDKSGLPSDRFSAERTGGSVSTLTIQRTQQEDSAVYLCASSSGTGSTSETQYFGPGTRLLVL.

This chain joins TRBV27 and TRBJ2-7; TRBD1 aligns across 11 bases. The ends lost 5 bases at V and 5 bases at J; junction bases unmatched: 11. CDR3 length: 16 residues. CDR1 MNHEY and CDR2 SMNVEV come from the germline V gene (reference sequence). This CDR3 reads CASSPNPGQGGHEQYF. CDR3 nucleotide sequence: TGTGCCAGCAGTCCCAACCCGGGACAGGGGGGCCACGAGCAGTACTTC.

This clonotype was detected ten times or more. Mismatch with germline at one junction end may stem from a read error. J is TRBJ2-7 and V is TRBV28, with D perhaps matching TRBD2 (5 bases). CDR1 and CDR2 from the germline V gene are MDHEN and SYDVKM. The CDR3 is 14 amino acids. The CDR3 nucleotides are TGTGCCGGCAGATCTATGGACGGACTCTACGAGCAGTACTTC. Its translation: CAGRSMDGLYEQYF.

This clonotype has at least ten counts. This sequence joins TRBV24-1 and TRBJ1-1, with 9 bases aligning to TRBD1. Germline loops: CDR1 KGHDR, CDR2 SFDVKD. Germline trimming cut 4 bases from V and 7 bases from J; bases unmatched to any gene: 6. This CDR3 is 14 amino acids long. The CDR3 protein is CATSDPGQGVEAFF. For the CDR3, the DNA is TGTGCCACCAGTGACCCGGGACAGGGTGTTGAAGCTTTCTTT.

This clonotype appeared many times. The chain combines TRBV20-1 with TRBJ1-1; TRBD1 agrees at 10 bases. The CDR3 has 14 amino acids. The ends lost 2 bases at V and 4 bases at J; junction bases unmatched: 4. The germline V gene has CDR1 DFQATT and CDR2 SNEGSKA (reference sequence). The DNA of the CDR3 is TGCAGTGCTAGAAGAGGACAGGGGGGCACTGAAGCTTTCTTT. Its translation: CSARRGQGGTEAFF.

This clonotype was found many times. The rearrangement links TRBV6-2 or TRBV6-3 to TRBJ2-5, with D tentatively TRBD1 (6 bases). CDR1 and CDR2 (germline): MNHEY, SVGEGT. V lost 7 bases, J lost 2 bases, and 14 bases lay in between. The CDR3 sequence is 14 residues long. This CDR3 is CASTLRGPQETQYF. CDR3 DNA sequence: TGTGCCAGCACCCTCAGGGGTCCGCAAGAGACCCAGTACTTC.

This clonotype was seen ten or more times. The V call is TRBV3-1, the J call TRBJ2-7; 8 nucleotides agree with TRBD2. The V and J ends lost 1 base and 3 bases, in that order; junction bases with no gene match: 2. This CDR3 has 14 residues. CDR1 is LGHDT, CDR2 YNNKEL, per germline (reference sequence). The CDR3 DNA follows: TGTGCCAGCAGCCAAGCGGCGGGAGGCTACGAGCAGTACTTC. It yields the protein CASSQAAGGYEQYF.

The genes are TRBV29-1 and TRBJ1-1; D remains unclear. CDR1 SQVTM and CDR2 ANQGSEA come from the germline V gene. Deletions cut 4 bases from V and 3 bases from J, with 15 bases between. This CDR3 contains 14 residues. The DNA of the CDR3 is TGCAGCGTTGCCCTGGTGGGGTCGTACACTGAAGCTTTCTTT. It codes for CSVALVGSYTEAFF. Complete variable domain (other parts from reference TRBV29-1 and TRBJ1-1): SAVISQKPSRDICQRGTSLTIQCQVDSQVTMMFWYRQQPGQSLTLIATANQGSEATYESGFVIDKFPISRPNLTFSTLTVSNMSPEDSSIYLCSVALVGSYTEAFFGQGTRLTVV.

This clonotype was observed many times. V usage is TRBV7-2 and J usage is TRBJ2-4; 9 bases align to TRBD1. The junction had 5 bases not matched to a gene; V was cut back by 5 bases and J by 0 bases. This CDR3 has 16 amino acids. Germline V gene sequence: CDR1 SGHTA, CDR2 FQGNSA. The CDR3, as DNA: TGTGCCAGCAGCCCCGAGACAGGGGGAGCCAAAAACATTCAGTACTTC. It yields the protein CASSPETGGAKNIQYF.

J is TRBJ2-4 and V is TRBV7-9; the D is unclear. This CDR3 is 16 amino acids long. CDR1 and CDR2 (germline): SEHNR, FQNEAQ (reference sequence). The germline V and J ends were trimmed by 0 bases and 1 base, with 10 bases remaining between them. The CDR3 here is CASSLAGSVAKNIQYF. Written as DNA, the CDR3 is TGTGCCAGCAGCTTAGCAGGGTCAGTCGCCAAAAACATTCAGTACTTC.

This sequence joins TRBV7-3 and TRBJ1-1, with D maybe TRBD1 (5 bases). Germline lookup yields CDR1 SGHTA and CDR2 FQGTGA. V shed 4 bases and J shed 4 bases, with 16 bases lying between them. CDR3 size: 15 residues. CDR3 DNA: TGTGCCAGCAGCTCCGGGGGGTGGGTAGCCACTGAAGCTTTCTTT. Translating it yields CASSSGGWVATEAFF.

This clonotype was observed a few times. This chain uses TRBV4-1 with TRBJ1-5; D is undetermined. CDR1 is MGHRA, CDR2 YSYEKL, per germline. The CDR3 length is 19 residues. The V end lost 0 bases, the J end lost 0 bases, and 18 bases lay between the germline ends. CDR3 nucleotide sequence: TGCGCCAGCAGCCAAGAAGACCCGGCGCTCGGTTATAGCAATCAGCCCCAGCATTTT. Translated, it gives CASSQEDPALGYSNQPQHF.

This clonotype was seen ten or more times. The chain links TRBV6-5 to TRBJ2-7; 7 nucleotides line up with TRBD2. CDR1 and CDR2 (germline): MNHEY, SVGAGI. CDR3 length: 14 residues. V gave up 3 bases and J gave up 5 bases; unmatched junction bases: 7. The CDR3 region has the DNA TGTGCCAGCAGTTATTCCGGGAGGTCCCACGAGCAGTACTTC. This gives the protein CASSYSGRSHEQYF.

Ten or more counts support this clonotype. One end of the junction does not line up with germline, which may come from a read error. The chain is built from TRBV7-2 and TRBJ2-2, with 9 bases matching TRBD1. CDR1 is SGHTA, CDR2 FQGNSA, per germline. CDR3 length equals 14 residues. The CDR3 sequence: CASSRDRDTRELFF. CDR3 in DNA: TGTGCCAGCAGCCGGGACAGGGACACCAGGGAGCTGTTTTTT.

Ten or more counts support this clonotype. The chain combines TRBV4-3 with TRBJ1-3; 8 bases line up with TRBD1. Germline CDR1 LGHNA, CDR2 YSLEER. CDR3 length equals 15 residues. Trimming at V came to 4 bases and at J to 3 bases, leaving 5 bases not matched to a gene. In DNA, the CDR3 is TGCGCCAGCAGCCGACAGGGGATTCGTGGAAACACCATATATTTT. As protein: CASSRQGIRGNTIYF.

This clonotype came up many times. This chain links TRBV20-1 with TRBJ1-3, with D hard to call. V lost 3 bases and J lost 0, with 6 bases in between. The CDR3 contains 13 residues. Per the germline V gene, CDR1 is DFQATT and CDR2 is SNEGSKA (reference sequence). The CDR3 DNA follows: TGCAGTGCTAGGGACTCCTCTGGAAACACCATATATTTT. Amino acid sequence: CSARDSSGNTIYF.

This clonotype has a count of ten or more. V is TRBV5-1 and J is TRBJ2-2; tentatively, D is TRBD1 or TRBD2 (5 bases each). Germline V CDR1 and CDR2: SGHRS, YFSETQ. Trimming pared 4 bases from V and 0 bases from J, leaving 16 bases between. This CDR3 is built from 17 residues. The CDR3 DNA sequence: TGCGCCAGCAGCCCCGCTTTCGGGACCGCGAACACCGGGGAGCTGTTTTTT. Protein sequence: CASSPAFGTANTGELFF. The full variable domain, rest sourced from reference TRBV5-1 and TRBJ2-2, is KAGVTQTPRYLIKTRGQQVTLSCSPISGHRSVSWYQQTPGQGLQFLFEYFSETQRNKGNFPGRFSGRQFSNSRSEMNVSTLELGDSALYLCASSPAFGTANTGELFFGEGSRLTVL.

The gene calls are TRBV28 and TRBJ1-1, with D tentatively TRBD1 (6 bases). In germline, CDR1 is MDHEN, CDR2 SYDVKM. Trimming took 3 bases from V and 5 from J, leaving 16 bases between them. This CDR3 region has 15 residues. Written as DNA, the CDR3 is TGTGCCAGCAGTTTCGGGGGCAGGGATGTTACTGAAGCTTTCTTT. Translation gives CASSFGGRDVTEAFF.

The chain is built from TRBV20-1 and TRBJ1-2; D is unclear. The V and J ends lost 0 bases and 7 bases respectively, with 15 bases between them. The length of the CDR3 is 14 residues. The germline V gene encodes CDR1 DFQATT and CDR2 SNEGSKA (reference sequence). The CDR3 bases are TGCAGTGCTAGAGATAATTGGATGGGAGGTGGCTACACCTTC. Amino acids: CSARDNWMGGGYTF.

This clonotype has ten or more counts. This clone may be a read error of a much larger clone one base away. J is TRBJ1-1 and V is TRBV20-1; 8 positions agree with TRBD1. This CDR3 has 15 amino acids. Germline CDR1 reads DFQATT; CDR2 reads SNEGSKA (reference sequence). CDR3 bases: TGCAGTGCTAGCAGGGGGCCGTTGTTGAGACCTGAAGCTCTCTTT. The encoded protein is CSASRGPLLRPEALF.

The chain couples TRBV28 to TRBJ1-2, with 7 nucleotides matching TRBD1. Germline V gene data show CDR1 as MDHEN and CDR2 as SYDVKM. The CDR3 runs to 15 residues. V shed 7 bases, J shed 2 bases, and the junction held 10 bases outside the gene matches. This CDR3 reads CASNLVGGANYGYTF. CDR3 sequence (DNA): TGTGCCAGCAACTTAGTAGGGGGCGCCAACTATGGCTACACCTTC.

This clonotype has a count of ten or more. The rearrangement links TRBV28 to TRBJ1-2; D not resolved. V was trimmed by 5 bases and J by 8 bases, leaving 15 bases between them. The V gene's germline CDR1 is MDHEN and CDR2 SYDVKM. The CDR3 totals 13 residues. This CDR3 is CASSTNPAQGYTF. CDR3 DNA: TGTGCCAGCAGTACGAACCCCGCACAGGGCTACACCTTC.